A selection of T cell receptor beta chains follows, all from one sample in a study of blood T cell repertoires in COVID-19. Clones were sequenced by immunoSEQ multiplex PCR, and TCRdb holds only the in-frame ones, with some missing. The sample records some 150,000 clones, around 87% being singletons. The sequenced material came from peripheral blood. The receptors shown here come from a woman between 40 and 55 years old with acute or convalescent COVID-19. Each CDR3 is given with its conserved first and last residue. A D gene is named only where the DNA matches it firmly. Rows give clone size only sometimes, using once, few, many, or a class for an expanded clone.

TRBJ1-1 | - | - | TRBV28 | CASRTGTEAFF | TGTGCCAGTCGAACGGGGACTGAAGCTTTCTTT
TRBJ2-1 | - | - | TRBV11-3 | CASMGSSRPSYNEQFF | TGTGCCAGCATGGGCTCAAGCCGACCGAGCTACAATGAGCAGTTCTTC
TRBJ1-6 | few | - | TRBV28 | CASSPPRGSLHF | TGTGCCAGCAGTCCTCCCAGGGGTTCGCTCCACTTT
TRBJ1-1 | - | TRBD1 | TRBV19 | CASILRGGASTEAFF | TGTGCCAGTATTTTGCGAGGGGGCGCGTCTACTGAAGCTTTCTTT
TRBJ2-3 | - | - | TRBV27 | CASSFGTSTSTDTQYF | TGTGCCAGCAGTTTCGGGACTTCTACTAGCACAGATACGCAGTATTTT
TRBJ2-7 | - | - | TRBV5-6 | CASSLYSQTYEQYF | TGTGCCAGCAGCTTGTACAGTCAAACCTACGAGCAGTACTTC
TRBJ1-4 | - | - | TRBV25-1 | CASSVPGGTGFNEKLFF | TGTGCCAGCAGTGTACCTGGGGGCACCGGATTTAATGAAAAACTGTTTTTT
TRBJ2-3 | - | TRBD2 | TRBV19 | CASSISIAGGRDTQYF | TGTGCCAGTAGTATATCTATAGCGGGAGGGAGGGATACGCAGTATTTT
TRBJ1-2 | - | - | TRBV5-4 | CASNHRERANYGYTF | TGTGCCAGCAACCACAGGGAGAGAGCTAACTATGGCTACACCTTC
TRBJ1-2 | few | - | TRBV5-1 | CASSRDMGEGGYTF | TGCGCCAGCAGCCGAGACATGGGAGAAGGTGGCTACACCTTC
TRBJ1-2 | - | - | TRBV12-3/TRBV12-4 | CASNEGGAGGYTF | TGTGCCAGCAACGAAGGGGGGGCCGGTGGCTACACCTTC
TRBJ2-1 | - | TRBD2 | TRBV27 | CASGLAGGPNEQFF | TGTGCCAGCGGGCTAGCGGGAGGGCCCAATGAGCAGTTCTTC
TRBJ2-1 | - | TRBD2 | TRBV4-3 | CASSQEAGSHEQFF | TGCGCCAGCAGCCAAGAAGCGGGGAGCCATGAGCAGTTCTTC
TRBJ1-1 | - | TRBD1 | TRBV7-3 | CASSQGTVNTEAFF | TGTGCCAGCAGCCAAGGGACAGTGAACACTGAAGCTTTCTTT
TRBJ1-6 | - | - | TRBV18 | CASSPWGGSPLHF | TGTGCCAGCTCACCTTGGGGAGGTTCACCCCTCCACTTT
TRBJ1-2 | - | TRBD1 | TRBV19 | CASSHNRGGYTF | TGTGCCAGTAGTCACAACAGGGGTGGCTACACCTTC
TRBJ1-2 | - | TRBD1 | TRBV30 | CAWSVQGAPSGGYTF | TGTGCCTGGAGTGTACAGGGGGCCCCCTCGGGTGGCTACACCTTC
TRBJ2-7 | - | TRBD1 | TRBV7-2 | CASRPDRGGEQYF | TGTGCCAGCAGACCGGACAGGGGGGGAGAGCAGTACTTC
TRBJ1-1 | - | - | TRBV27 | CASSLRQLTEAFF | TGTGCCAGCAGTCTAAGACAGCTCACTGAAGCTTTCTTT
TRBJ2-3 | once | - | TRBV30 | CAWTLGSSDTQYF | TGTGCCTGGACCCTGGGCAGTTCAGATACGCAGTATTTT
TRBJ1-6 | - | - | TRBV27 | CASSFLDSNSPLHF | TGTGCCAGCAGTTTCCTCGACAGTAATTCACCCCTCCACTTT
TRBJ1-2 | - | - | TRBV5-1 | CASSGDSNYGYTF | TGCGCCAGCAGCGGAGACAGTAACTATGGCTACACCTTC
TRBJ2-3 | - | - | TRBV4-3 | CASSQLATSTDTQYF | TGCGCCAGCAGCCAACTAGCGACTAGCACAGATACGCAGTATTTT
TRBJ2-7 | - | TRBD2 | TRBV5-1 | CASSFGGSYEQYF | TGCGCCAGCAGCTTCGGGGGGTCTTACGAGCAGTACTTC
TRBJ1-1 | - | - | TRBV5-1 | CASSSGKGMNTEAFF | TGCGCCAGCAGCTCCGGGAAAGGGATGAACACTGAAGCTTTCTTT
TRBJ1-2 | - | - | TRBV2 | CASNPGVQYGYTF | TGTGCCAGCAATCCAGGGGTGCAGTATGGCTACACCTTC
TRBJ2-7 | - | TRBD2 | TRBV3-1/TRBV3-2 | CASSQDGEGRPPPGEQYF | TGTGCCAGCAGCCAAGATGGGGAGGGCAGACCGCCTCCAGGGGAGCAGTACTTC
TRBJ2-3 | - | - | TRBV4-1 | CTSSQAARGTDTQYF | TGCACCAGCAGCCAAGCAGCGAGAGGTACAGATACGCAGTATTTT
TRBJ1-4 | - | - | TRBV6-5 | CASTLGSHREKLFF | TGTGCCAGCACCCTGGGGAGTCATCGGGAAAAACTGTTTTTT
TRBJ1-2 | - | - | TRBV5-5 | CASSLGRVGPYGYTF | TGTGCCAGCAGCTTGGGCAGGGTCGGCCCCTATGGCTACACCTTC
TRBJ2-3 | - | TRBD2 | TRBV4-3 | CASSQGSSSGTDTQYF | TGCGCCAGCAGCCAAGGATCGTCTAGCGGGACAGATACGCAGTATTTT
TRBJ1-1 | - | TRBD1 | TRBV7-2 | CASRGDRTTEAFF | TGTGCCAGCAGGGGGGACAGGACAACCGAAGCTTTCTTT
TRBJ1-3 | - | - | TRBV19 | CASSIYRGSGGNTIYF | TGTGCCAGTAGTATTTATAGGGGTAGCGGCGGAAACACCATATATTTT
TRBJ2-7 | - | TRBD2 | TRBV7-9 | CASSFAGGYEQYF | TGTGCCAGCAGCTTCGCGGGAGGCTACGAGCAGTACTTC
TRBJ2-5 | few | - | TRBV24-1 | CATSEGTGAEETQYF | TGTGCCACCAGTGAGGGGACGGGAGCGGAAGAGACCCAGTACTTC
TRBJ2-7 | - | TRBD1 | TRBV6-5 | CASSPGTGLSYEQYF | TGTGCCAGCAGCCCAGGGACAGGGCTATCCTACGAGCAGTACTTC
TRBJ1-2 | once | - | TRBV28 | CASSLLRGGNDYTF | TGTGCCAGCAGTTTATTAAGGGGCGGGAACGACTACACCTTC
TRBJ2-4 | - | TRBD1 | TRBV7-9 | CASSPVGWDSKNIQYF | TGTGCCAGCAGTCCTGTAGGGTGGGACAGCAAAAACATTCAGTACTTC
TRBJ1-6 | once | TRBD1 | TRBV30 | CAWRTGYTYNSPLHF | TGTGCCTGGAGGACAGGGTACACCTATAATTCACCCCTCCACTTT
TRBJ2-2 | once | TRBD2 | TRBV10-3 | CAISEPPSGRGWTGELFF | TGTGCCATCAGTGAGCCCCCTAGCGGGAGAGGGTGGACCGGGGAGCTGTTTTTT
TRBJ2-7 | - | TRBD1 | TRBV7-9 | CASSRQGSFYEQYF | TGTGCCAGCAGCCGACAGGGTAGTTTCTACGAGCAGTACTTC
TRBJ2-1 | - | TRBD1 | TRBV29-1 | CSVARGQGYNEQFF | TGCAGCGTTGCCCGGGGACAGGGGTACAATGAGCAGTTCTTC
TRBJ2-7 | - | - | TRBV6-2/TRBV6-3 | CASSYNVAYEQYF | TGTGCCAGCAGTTACAACGTAGCCTACGAGCAGTACTTC
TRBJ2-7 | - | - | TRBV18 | CASSPGAGREQYF | TGTGCCAGCTCACCGGGGGCCGGGCGCGAGCAGTACTTC
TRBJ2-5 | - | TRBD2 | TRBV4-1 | CASSQALAGTSETQYF | TGCGCCAGCAGCCAAGCACTAGCGGGGACCTCAGAGACCCAGTACTTC
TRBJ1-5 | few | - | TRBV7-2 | CASSPSGNQPQHF | TGTGCCAGCAGCCCCTCGGGCAATCAGCCCCAGCATTTT